What follows describes a single T cell receptor beta chain. No antigen is known for it. One base away there is no much larger clone; base qualities are not given. This specimen comes from a study of OX40 agonist ivuxolimab in advanced cancers. At the level of the whole study: The costimulatory receptor OX40 (CD134) was targeted by ivuxolimab, a fully human IgG2 agonistic monoclonal antibody. Among the 50 to 55 dose-escalation patients, about 19 had hepatocellular carcinoma, around 15 melanoma, 9 renal cell carcinoma and 9 head and neck cancer. Peripheral TCRbeta sequencing aimed to test whether ivuxolimab altered TCR sequence diversity and caused clonal T-cell expansion. Patients were allowed to have had prior anti-PD-1, anti-PD-L1 or anti-CTLA-4 therapy, and roughly two fifths of the dose-escalation patients had been treated with checkpoint inhibitors. Partial responses occurred in three dose-escalation patients, of whom one had hepatocellular carcinoma and two had cutaneous melanoma. In the dose-escalation cohort, approximately 80% of patients were male, and the mean age was 60 years with a range of about 20 to 80. Intravenous ivuxolimab was administered to patients every 2 weeks at six dose levels: 0.01, 0.1, 0.3, 1.5, 3 and 10 mg/kg. The paper reports the monotherapy dose-escalation portion (N of about 47 patients) of the phase I ivuxolimab trial. Study-wide conclusions, independent of this receptor: Low levels of normalized T-cell clonal expansion were also shown by some nonresponding patients. Antigen specificity was not determined for the clonally expanded peripheral T cells. After ivuxolimab, more expanded clones were found on average in CD8+ T cells than in CD4+ T cells. In the 0.1-3.0 mg/kg groups, partial responders had among the lowest normalized peripheral clonal expansion, particularly in CD8+ T cells. At doses of 0.1 to 3.0 mg/kg, clonal expansion of both CD4+ and CD8+ T cells in blood was seen between baseline and week 6.

V and J are truncated by 4 bases and 2 bases respectively, leaving an intervening sequence of 6 bases. Reading from cysteine to phenylalanine, the CDR3 counts 13 amino acids. Solely the CDR3 DNA is kept, with 39 bases framed from the first base. The germline V gene (reference sequence) yields SGHNT for CDR1 and YYREEE for CDR2. The trial excluded patients who had a history of autoimmune disease or who were on systemic immunosuppression. Peripheral blood for TCR sequencing was collected from all dose cohorts at baseline, on cycle 4 day 1, and on cycle 7 day 1. The samples were drawn from a first-in-human, open-label, multicenter phase I dose-escalation trial of ivuxolimab. Adults with locally advanced or metastatic melanoma, renal cell carcinoma, hepatocellular carcinoma or head and neck squamous cell carcinoma were enrolled in the trial. Before TCR sequencing, CD4+ T cells and CD8+ T cells from peripheral blood were sorted into separate populations.

Genomic DNA was isolated from the sorted cells so that the TCRbeta CDR3 region could be sequenced. TCRbeta CDR3 regions were sequenced using the immunoSEQ Assay. The clones in this table, taken by TCRdb from immuneACCESS, are in-frame only. Not every clone is retained; where verified, under half of the shortfall comes from an unresolved V gene, and the cause of the rest is unknown. Present in this sample are around 60,000 clones, 80% to 95% of which were seen just once. The biggest ten clones account for around 25% of the sample. The receptor comes from an adult with an advanced solid tumor such as melanoma, head and neck, liver or kidney cancer. The chain uses TRBV5-4 and TRBJ2-2; confidence is insufficient to name the D gene. The sequences come from CD4+ or CD8+ T cells sorted from blood, collected in a trial of the OX40 agonist ivuxolimab. The nucleotides are TGTGCCAGCAGCCTTGGAAACACCGGGGAGCTGTTTTTT. This codes for CASSLGNTGELFF.